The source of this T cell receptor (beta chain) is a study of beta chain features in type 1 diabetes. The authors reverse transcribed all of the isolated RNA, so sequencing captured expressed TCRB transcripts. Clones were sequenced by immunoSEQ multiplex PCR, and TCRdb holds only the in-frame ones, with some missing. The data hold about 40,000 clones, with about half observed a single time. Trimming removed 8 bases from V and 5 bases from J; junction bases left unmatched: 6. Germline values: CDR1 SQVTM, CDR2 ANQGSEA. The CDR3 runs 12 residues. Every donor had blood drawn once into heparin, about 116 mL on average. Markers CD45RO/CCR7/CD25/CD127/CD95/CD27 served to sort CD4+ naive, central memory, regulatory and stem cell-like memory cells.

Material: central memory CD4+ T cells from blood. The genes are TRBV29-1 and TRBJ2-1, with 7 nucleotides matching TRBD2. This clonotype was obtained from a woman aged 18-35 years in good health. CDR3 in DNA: TGCAGCCCCCGGGGAGGGCACAATGAGCAGTTCTTC. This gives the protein CSPRGGHNEQFF.